This entry is about one TCR beta chain. Its antigen is undetermined. The ends lost 8 bases at V and 8 bases at J; junction bases unmatched: 12. CDR1 is MNHNS, CDR2 SASEGT, per germline. The CDR3 sequence is 14 residues long. This sample was included in a study of regulatory T cells in long-lasting Graves disease. Indicated time point: persistent/refractory GD, antithyroid drugs over 5 years with positive TRAb. Preparation of the TCR library used RNA extracted from PBMCs. One endocrinology department in Xi'an, China, was where patients came from. General study points: Newly diagnosed disease favored TRBV20-1 and TRBJ2-1 over persistent disease.

Libraries of TCR beta came from iRepertoire HTBI primers plus Arm-PCR of CDR3 regions. Per the study methods: In the combined samples, approximately 62 TRBV and 14 TRBJ segments were identified. From the multiplex PCR reads, TCRdb called clonotypes with MiXCR, one entry per CDR3 protein. These V and J calls rely on TCRdb rather than the paper's analysis. Here the sample spans 700,000 or so distinct CDR3 sequences, 30% being singletons. Specimen: peripheral blood mononuclear cells (PBMCs), collected when the disease was refractory, from a patient treated with antithyroid drugs. This sequence joins TRBV6-1 and TRBJ2-1, with 7 bases identical to TRBD2. The origin of this receptor is a female donor with Graves disease. CDR3 sequence (DNA): TGTGCCAGCGCGGCAGGACTAGTATTCCATGAGCAGTTCTTC. Translated, it gives CASAAGLVFHEQFF.